This entry lists 2 T cell receptor beta chains sequenced from one sample in a study of T cells after yellow fever vaccination. Using its own MiXCR run on the 5' RACE reads, TCRdb lists one record per CDR3 protein. The table has tens of thousands of distinct CDR3 sequences, approximately 6.9% seen once; the top ten hold around 44%. The source was CD8+ T cells sorted from PBMCs, collected on the day of the first yellow fever vaccination. These receptors came from a man younger than 30 who received the YFV17D yellow fever vaccine.

The sample holds a few counts of this clonotype. V and J are TRBV5-1 and TRBJ1-1; TRBD1 might be the D (5 bases). Trimming removed 0 bases at V and 3 bases at J, with 12 bases between. The germline V gene encodes CDR1 SGHRS and CDR2 YFSETQ. This CDR3 has 15 amino acids. The CDR3 coding sequence is TGCGCCAGCAGCTTGGATGGGGCTGTTGACACTGAAGCTTTCTTT. It yields the protein CASSLDGAVDTEAFF.

This clonotype showed up just a few times. The genes are TRBV5-4 and TRBJ1-1; D possibly corresponds to TRBD1 (6 bases). The germline V gene encodes CDR1 SGHNT and CDR2 YYREEE (reference sequence). This CDR3 is built from 15 residues. V gave up 4 bases and J gave up 0 bases, with 13 bases separating them. The CDR3 region is CASSPNRVMNTEAFF. In DNA form, the CDR3 reads TGTGCCAGCAGCCCAAACAGGGTCATGAACACTGAAGCTTTCTTT.